A single sample is the source of the 8 T cell receptor beta chains below, sequenced in a study of T cells in Graves' hyperthyroidism and ophthalmopathy. The TCR beta CDR3 regions underwent amplification using RNA transcripts as the source. The TCR CDR3 was amplified in a first-round RT-PCR using the HTBI primer set. In TCRdb, the multiplex PCR reads were re-called with MiXCR into one record per CDR3 protein. The sample has nearly 750,000 distinct CDR3 sequences, around a third seen once. Sample: blood. All receptors come from a woman in her thirties or forties with Graves' hyperthyroidism.

The V and J genes are TRBV5-8 and TRBJ2-5; 10 bases line up with TRBD2. Germline V gene lookup returns CDR1 SGHTS and CDR2 YDEGEE. The CDR3 runs 16 residues. After removal of 0 bases from V and 5 bases from J, the junction contained 7 bases not matched to a gene. CDR3 sequence reads: CASSLDPRAGGETQYF. The DNA for the CDR3 is TGTGCCAGCAGCTTGGACCCTCGAGCGGGGGGGGAGACCCAGTACTTC.

This clonotype was counted a few times. The chain uses TRBV6-5 and TRBJ1-1; D uncertain. V was pared by 6 bases and J by 10 bases, with 15 bases between. Germline CDR1 is MNHEY and CDR2 is SVGAGI. CDR3 size: 12 residues. CDR3: CASRTGLFGAFF. CDR3 coding DNA: TGTGCCAGCAGGACCGGACTTTTTGGAGCTTTCTTT.

As concerns this clonotype: With a much larger clone just one base away, this may be a read error. The chain recombines TRBV7-2 with TRBJ2-7, with no clear D. The V gene's germline CDR1 is SGHTA and CDR2 FQGNSA. CDR3 size: 12 residues. The CDR3 here is CASSYTPYGQYF. The CDR3 region has the DNA TGTGCCAGCAGCTACACCCCCTACGGGCAGTACTTC.

This clonotype appeared a few times. CDR3 protein: CASSAEGETQYF. In nucleotides, the CDR3 is TGTGCCAGCAGCGCCGAGGGAGAGACCCAGTACTTC. This chain links TRBV7-2 with TRBJ2-5; possible D gene TRBD2, 5 bases. Looked up from germline, CDR1 is SGHTA and CDR2 is FQGNSA. This CDR3 is built from 12 residues. Trimming removed 5 bases from V and 4 bases from J, with 8 bases in between.

This clonotype showed up many times. V usage is TRBV10-3 and J usage is TRBJ2-2; 12 bases align to TRBD1. V shed 11 bases, J shed 3 bases, and the junction held 10 bases outside the gene matches. The CDR3 consists of 16 residues. From germline, CDR1 is ENHRY and CDR2 SYGVKD. This CDR3 reads CASTRGTGGYTGELFF. The CDR3 coding sequence is TGTGCCTCAACCCGCGGGACAGGGGGCTACACCGGGGAGCTGTTTTTT.

A remark on this clonotype: The missing conserved phenylalanine or tryptophan at the end of this CDR3 makes a read error likely. V usage is TRBV3-1 and J usage is TRBJ1-6, with D hard to call. Trimming took off 1 base at V and 14 bases at J, with 15 bases between the two ends. Germline V gives CDR1 LGHDT, CDR2 YNNKEL (reference sequence). The CDR3 has 14 amino acids. CDR3 nucleotides: TGTGCCAGCAGCCAAGGGGAAACCTCCGGGGCCCTCCACTCT. The encoded protein is CASSQGETSGALHS.

The chain links TRBV6-2 or TRBV6-3 to TRBJ1-5, with 9 bases fitting TRBD1. After removal of 2 bases from V and 3 bases from J, the junction contained 2 bases not matched to a gene. Germline assignment: CDR1 MNHEY and CDR2 SVGEGT. There are 15 residues in the CDR3. The DNA of the CDR3 is TGTGCCAGCAGTTACGGGACAGGGTACAATCAGCCCCAGCATTTT. Its translation is CASSYGTGYNQPQHF.

This clonotype was counted between two and nine times. The J gene is TRBJ1-2, the V gene TRBV7-2, with D possibly TRBD1 on 6 matching bases. CDR1 and CDR2 from the germline V gene are SGHTA and FQGNSA. The CDR3 runs 15 residues. V was shortened by 6 bases and J by 4 bases, with 18 bases between the two germline ends. This chain's CDR3 is CASSTNLDSSYGYTF. The CDR3 DNA is TGTGCCAGCAGTACTAACCTGGACAGCTCCTATGGCTACACCTTC.